The clone carrying this T cell receptor beta chain showed up just a few times. The target antigen is unknown. CDR3 regions were amplified by Arm-PCR using iRepertoire HTBI primers to build TCR beta libraries. In the original processing: Spanning all samples, the identified segments comprised approximately 60 TRBV and around 15 TRBJ. TCRdb analysed the multiplex PCR reads with MiXCR anew, one entry per CDR3 protein. These V and J calls rely on TCRdb rather than the paper's analysis. The sample has approximately 400,000 distinct CDR3 sequences; roughly 20% are singletons. Time point indicated: persistent/refractory GD, antithyroid drugs over 5 years with positive TRAb. The authors made the TCR library using RNA they extracted from PBMCs. Graves' disease diagnosis followed American Thyroid Association guidelines. The ends were cut back, 5 bases at V and 4 bases at J, with 14 bases in the middle. The V gene's germline CDR1 is LNHNV and CDR2 YYDKDF (reference sequence). This CDR3 has 15 amino acids.

This entry belongs to a study of regulatory T cells in long-lasting Graves disease. About the study: Treatment with antithyroid drugs for over 5 years, together with positive TSH receptor antibodies, meant persistent Graves' disease.

Whole-study findings and limits: More public clonotypes were shared by persistent patients (about 3,000) than by new patients (approximately 990).

This chain joins TRBV15 and TRBJ1-4; a weak D match, TRBD1 (6 bases). Sample: peripheral blood mononuclear cells (PBMCs), taken when the disease was refractory, from a patient treated with antithyroid drugs. This sequence was found in a female donor with Graves disease. The CDR3 protein is CATSPEGGYNEKLFF. The CDR3 bases are TGTGCCACCAGCCCTGAAGGGGGGTATAATGAAAAACTGTTTTTT. Supplemented by reference TRBV15 and TRBJ1-4, the full variable domain reads DAMVIQNPRYQVTQFGKPVTLSCSQTLNHNVMYWYQQKSSQAPKLLFHYYDKDFNNEADTPDNFQSRRPNTSFCFLDIRSPGLGDTAMYLCATSPEGGYNEKLFFGSGTQLSVL.